Sequencing of this T cell receptor (beta chain) was carried out in a study of T cell responses to AZD1222 COVID-19 vaccine. Of note for this clone: Its antigen remains unidentified.

The protocol was immunoSEQ multiplex PCR, while the TCRdb copy is restricted to in-frame clones and leaves out a portion. The sample records 90,000 to 95,000 clones, roughly 90% being singletons. The CDR3 sequence is 14 residues long. The germline CDR1 and CDR2 sequences are SGHRS and YFSETQ. V was pared by 0 bases and J by 2 bases, with 7 bases between. Study observations and caveats: Nearly half of spike-specific TCRs reportedly target variant regions that are unmutated in the B.1.351 and B.1.1.7 variants. The study sampled repertoires only after the peak T cell response. Just a handful of AZD1222 recipients were seropositive at baseline.

The starting material was peripheral blood, obtained on day 0 of AZD1222 vaccination. J is TRBJ2-3 and V is TRBV5-1; D is perhaps TRBD1 or TRBD2 (5 bases each). This TCR derives from an adult in good health. The CDR3 nucleotides read TGCGCCAGCAGCTTGGGAGGGGACACAGATACGCAGTATTTT. Amino acids: CASSLGGDTDTQYF.